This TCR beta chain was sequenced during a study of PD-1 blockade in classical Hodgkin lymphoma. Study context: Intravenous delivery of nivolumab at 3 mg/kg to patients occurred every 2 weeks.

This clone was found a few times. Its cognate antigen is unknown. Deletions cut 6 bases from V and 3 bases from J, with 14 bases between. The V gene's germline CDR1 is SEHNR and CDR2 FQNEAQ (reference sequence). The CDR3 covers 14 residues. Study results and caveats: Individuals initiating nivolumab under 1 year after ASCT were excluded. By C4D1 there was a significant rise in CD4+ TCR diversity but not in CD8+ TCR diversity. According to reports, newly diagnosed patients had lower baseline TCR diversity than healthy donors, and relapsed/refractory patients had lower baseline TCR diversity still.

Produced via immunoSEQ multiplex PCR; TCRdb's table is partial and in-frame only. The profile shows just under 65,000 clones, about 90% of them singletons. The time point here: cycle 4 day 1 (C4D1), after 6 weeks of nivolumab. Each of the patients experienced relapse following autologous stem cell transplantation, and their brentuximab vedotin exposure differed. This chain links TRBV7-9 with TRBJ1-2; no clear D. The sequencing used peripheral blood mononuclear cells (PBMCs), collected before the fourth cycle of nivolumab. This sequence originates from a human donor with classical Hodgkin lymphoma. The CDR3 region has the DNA TGTGCCAGCAGACACTCCCACTGGTACTATGGCTACACCTTC. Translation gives CASRHSHWYYGYTF.